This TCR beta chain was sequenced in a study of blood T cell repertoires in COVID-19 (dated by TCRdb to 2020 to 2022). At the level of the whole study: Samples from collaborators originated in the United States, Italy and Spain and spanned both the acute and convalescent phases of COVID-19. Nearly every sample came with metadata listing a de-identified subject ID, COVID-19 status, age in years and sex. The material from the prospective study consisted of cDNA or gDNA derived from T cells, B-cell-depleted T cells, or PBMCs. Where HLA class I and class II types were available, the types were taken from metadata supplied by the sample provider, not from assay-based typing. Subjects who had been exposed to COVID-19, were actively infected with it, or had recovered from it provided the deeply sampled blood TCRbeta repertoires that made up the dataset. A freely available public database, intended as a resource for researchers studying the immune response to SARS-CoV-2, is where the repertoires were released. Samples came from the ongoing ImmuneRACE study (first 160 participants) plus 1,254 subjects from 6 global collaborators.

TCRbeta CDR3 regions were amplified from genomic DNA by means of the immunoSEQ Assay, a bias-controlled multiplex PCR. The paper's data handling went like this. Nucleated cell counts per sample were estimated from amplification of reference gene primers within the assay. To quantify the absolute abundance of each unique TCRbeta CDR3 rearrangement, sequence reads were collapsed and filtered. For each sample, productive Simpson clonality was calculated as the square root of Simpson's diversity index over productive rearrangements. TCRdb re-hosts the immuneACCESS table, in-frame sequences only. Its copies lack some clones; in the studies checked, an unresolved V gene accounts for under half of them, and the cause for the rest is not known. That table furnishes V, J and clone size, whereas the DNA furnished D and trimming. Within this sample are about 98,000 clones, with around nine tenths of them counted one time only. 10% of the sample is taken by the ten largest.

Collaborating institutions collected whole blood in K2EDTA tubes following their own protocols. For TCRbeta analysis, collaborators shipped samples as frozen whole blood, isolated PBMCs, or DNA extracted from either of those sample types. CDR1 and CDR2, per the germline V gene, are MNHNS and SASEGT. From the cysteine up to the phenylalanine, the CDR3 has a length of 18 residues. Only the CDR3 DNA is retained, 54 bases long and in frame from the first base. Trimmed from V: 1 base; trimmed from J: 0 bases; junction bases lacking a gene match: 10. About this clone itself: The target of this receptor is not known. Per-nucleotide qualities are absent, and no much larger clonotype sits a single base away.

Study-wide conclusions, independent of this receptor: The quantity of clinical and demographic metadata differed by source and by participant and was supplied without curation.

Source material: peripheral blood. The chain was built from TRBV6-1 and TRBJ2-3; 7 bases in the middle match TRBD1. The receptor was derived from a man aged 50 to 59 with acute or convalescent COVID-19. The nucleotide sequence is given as TGTGCCAGCAGTGAAGGGGGGACAGCTCCTCCTAGCACAGATACGCAGTATTTT. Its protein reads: CASSEGGTAPPSTDTQYF.